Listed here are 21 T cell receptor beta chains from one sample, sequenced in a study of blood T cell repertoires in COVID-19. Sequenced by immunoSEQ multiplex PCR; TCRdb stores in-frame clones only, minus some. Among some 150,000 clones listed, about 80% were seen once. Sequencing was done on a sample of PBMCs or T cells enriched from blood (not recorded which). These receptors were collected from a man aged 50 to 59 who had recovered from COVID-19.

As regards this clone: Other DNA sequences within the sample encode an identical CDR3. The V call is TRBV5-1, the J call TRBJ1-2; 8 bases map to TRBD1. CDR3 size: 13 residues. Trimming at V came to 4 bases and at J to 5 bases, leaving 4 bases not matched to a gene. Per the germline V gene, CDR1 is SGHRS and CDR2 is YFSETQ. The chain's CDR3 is CASSLDREYGYTF. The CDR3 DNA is TGCGCCAGCAGCCTGGACAGGGAATATGGCTACACCTTC.

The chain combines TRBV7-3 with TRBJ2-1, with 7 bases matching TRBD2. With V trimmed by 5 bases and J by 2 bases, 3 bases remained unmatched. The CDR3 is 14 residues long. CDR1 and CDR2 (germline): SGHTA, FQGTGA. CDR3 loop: CASSASGTYNEQFF. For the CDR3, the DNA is TGTGCCAGCAGCGCTAGCGGAACCTACAATGAGCAGTTCTTC. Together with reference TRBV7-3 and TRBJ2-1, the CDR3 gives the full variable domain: GAGVSQTPSNKVTEKGKYVELRCDPISGHTALYWYRQSLGQGPEFLIYFQGTGAADDSGLPNDRFFAVRPEGSVSTLKIQRTERGDSAVYLCASSASGTYNEQFFGPGTRLTVL.

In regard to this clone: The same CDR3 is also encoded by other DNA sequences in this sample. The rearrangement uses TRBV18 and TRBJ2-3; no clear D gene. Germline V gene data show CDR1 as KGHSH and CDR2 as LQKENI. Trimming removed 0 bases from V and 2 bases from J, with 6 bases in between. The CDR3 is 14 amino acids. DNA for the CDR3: TGTGCCAGCTCACCACCGTCCTACACAGATACGCAGTATTTT. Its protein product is CASSPPSYTDTQYF. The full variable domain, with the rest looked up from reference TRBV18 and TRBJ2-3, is NAGVMQNPRHLVRRRGQEARLRCSPMKGHSHVYWYRQLPEEGLKFMVYLQKENIIDESGMPKERFSAEFPKEGPSILRIQQVVRGDSAAYFCASSPPSYTDTQYFGPGTRLTVL.

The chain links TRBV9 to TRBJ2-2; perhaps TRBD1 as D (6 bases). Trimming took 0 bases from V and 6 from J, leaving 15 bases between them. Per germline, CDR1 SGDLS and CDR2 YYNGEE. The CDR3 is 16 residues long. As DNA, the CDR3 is TGTGCCAGCAGCGTAGCCTCAGGGGAAGTGGCCGGGGAGCTGTTTTTT. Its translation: CASSVASGEVAGELFF.

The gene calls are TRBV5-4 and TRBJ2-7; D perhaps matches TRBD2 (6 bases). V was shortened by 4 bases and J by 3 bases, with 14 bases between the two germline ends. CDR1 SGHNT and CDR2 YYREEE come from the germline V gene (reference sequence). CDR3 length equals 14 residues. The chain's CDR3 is CASSPIGGNYEQYF. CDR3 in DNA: TGTGCCAGCAGCCCAATTGGAGGGAACTACGAGCAGTACTTC.

CDR3 nucleotides: TGCGCCAGCCGAGCCCCGCTAGCGGGGGGGGAGGAGGCCTACAATGAGCAGTTCTTC. Translating gives CASRAPLAGGEEAYNEQFF. The chain links TRBV5-1 to TRBJ2-1; 12 bases map to TRBD2. The germline V gene encodes CDR1 SGHRS and CDR2 YFSETQ. With V trimmed by 7 bases and J by 2 bases, 16 bases remained unmatched. CDR3 size: 19 residues.

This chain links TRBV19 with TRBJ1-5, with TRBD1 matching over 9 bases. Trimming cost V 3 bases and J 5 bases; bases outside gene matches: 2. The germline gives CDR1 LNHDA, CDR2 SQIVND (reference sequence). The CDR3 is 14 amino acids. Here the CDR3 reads CASSITGGDQPQHF. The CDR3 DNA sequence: TGTGCCAGTAGTATCACAGGGGGCGATCAGCCCCAGCATTTT.

The CDR3 DNA follows: TGTGCCAGCAGCTTAGGCCCCTCCGGGACAGGGGAGGGCTACACCTTC. Translating it yields CASSLGPSGTGEGYTF. The chain employs TRBV7-8 and TRBJ1-2; 10 nucleotides line up with TRBD1. The CDR3 is made up of 16 amino acids. The trim removed 1 base at V and 8 bases at J, leaving 10 bases unmatched. Germline V lookup: CDR1 SGHVS, CDR2 FQNEAQ.

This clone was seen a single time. The DNA of the CDR3 is TGTGCCTGGGGAACAGGGACGAGCTCCTACGAGCAGTACTTC. Residues: CAWGTGTSSYEQYF. The chain links TRBV30 to TRBJ2-7, with D perhaps TRBD1 (6 bases). Trimming took off 5 bases at V and 0 bases at J, with 14 bases between the two ends. The CDR3 is made up of 14 amino acids. Germline V CDR1 and CDR2: GTSNPN, SVGIG (reference sequence).

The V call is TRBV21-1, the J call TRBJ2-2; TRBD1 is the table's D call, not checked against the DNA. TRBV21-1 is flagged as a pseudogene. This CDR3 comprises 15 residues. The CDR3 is CASRSCAGNTGELFF. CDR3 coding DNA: TGTGCCAGCAGAAGTTGTGCAGGGAACACCGGGGAGCTGTTTTTT.

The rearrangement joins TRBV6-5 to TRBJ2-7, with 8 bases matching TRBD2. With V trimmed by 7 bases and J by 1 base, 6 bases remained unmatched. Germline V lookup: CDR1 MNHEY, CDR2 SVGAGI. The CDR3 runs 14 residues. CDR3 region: CASNSGTASYEQYF. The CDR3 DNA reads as TGTGCCAGCAATAGCGGGACGGCGTCCTACGAGCAGTACTTC.

The CDR3 DNA follows: TGTGCCTGGAGTACAGGGGTCCTAACAGGGTGGGAGACCCAGTACTTC. This encodes CAWSTGVLTGWETQYF. The V call is TRBV30, the J call TRBJ2-5, with TRBD1 matching over 7 bases. The CDR3 has 16 amino acids. Trimming removed 2 bases from V and 5 bases from J; junction bases left unmatched: 14. In germline, CDR1 is GTSNPN, CDR2 SVGIG (reference sequence).

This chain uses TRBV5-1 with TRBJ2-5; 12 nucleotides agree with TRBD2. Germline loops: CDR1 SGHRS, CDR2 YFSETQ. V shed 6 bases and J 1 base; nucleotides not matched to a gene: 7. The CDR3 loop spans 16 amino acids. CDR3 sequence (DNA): TGCGCCAGCAATTTCCCGGGACTAGCGGGCCAAGAGACCCAGTACTTC. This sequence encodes CASNFPGLAGQETQYF.

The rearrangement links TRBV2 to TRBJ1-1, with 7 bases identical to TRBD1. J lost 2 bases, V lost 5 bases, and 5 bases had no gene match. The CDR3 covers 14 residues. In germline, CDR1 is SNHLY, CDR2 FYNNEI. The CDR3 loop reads CASSRTGSNTEAFF. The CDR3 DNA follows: TGTGCCAGCAGTCGGACAGGCTCCAACACTGAAGCTTTCTTT.

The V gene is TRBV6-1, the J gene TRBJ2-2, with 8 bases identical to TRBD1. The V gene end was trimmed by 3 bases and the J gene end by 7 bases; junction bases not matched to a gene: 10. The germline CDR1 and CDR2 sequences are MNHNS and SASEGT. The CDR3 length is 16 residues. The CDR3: CASSDITGGGGGELFF. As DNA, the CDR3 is TGTGCCAGCAGTGATATTACAGGGGGTGGCGGCGGGGAGCTGTTTTTT.

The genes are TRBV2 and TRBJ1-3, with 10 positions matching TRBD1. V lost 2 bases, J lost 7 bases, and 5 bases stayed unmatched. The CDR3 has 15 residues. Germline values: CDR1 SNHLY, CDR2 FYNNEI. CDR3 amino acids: CASSETRDRGNTIYF. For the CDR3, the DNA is TGTGCCAGCAGTGAAACCCGGGACAGGGGTAACACCATATATTTT.

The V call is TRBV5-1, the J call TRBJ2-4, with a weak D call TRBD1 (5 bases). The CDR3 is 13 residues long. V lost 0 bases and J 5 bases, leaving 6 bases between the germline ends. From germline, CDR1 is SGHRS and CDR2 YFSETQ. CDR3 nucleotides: TGCGCCAGCAGCTTGGTAGGGGAAAACATTCAGTACTTC. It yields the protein CASSLVGENIQYF.

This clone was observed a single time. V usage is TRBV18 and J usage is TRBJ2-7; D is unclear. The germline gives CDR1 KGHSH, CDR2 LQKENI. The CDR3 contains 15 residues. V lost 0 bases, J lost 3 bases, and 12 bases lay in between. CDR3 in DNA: TGTGCCAGCTCACCACCCAATCTCGGTAGCTACGAGCAGTACTTC. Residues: CASSPPNLGSYEQYF. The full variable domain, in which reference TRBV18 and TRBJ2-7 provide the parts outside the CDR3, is NAGVMQNPRHLVRRRGQEARLRCSPMKGHSHVYWYRQLPEEGLKFMVYLQKENIIDESGMPKERFSAEFPKEGPSILRIQQVVRGDSAAYFCASSPPNLGSYEQYFGPGTRLTVT.

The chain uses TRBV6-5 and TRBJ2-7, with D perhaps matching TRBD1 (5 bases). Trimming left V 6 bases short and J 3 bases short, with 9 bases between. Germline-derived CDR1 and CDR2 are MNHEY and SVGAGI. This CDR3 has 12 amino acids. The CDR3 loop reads CASRTDSYEQYF. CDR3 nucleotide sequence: TGTGCCAGCAGAACCGACAGCTACGAGCAGTACTTC.

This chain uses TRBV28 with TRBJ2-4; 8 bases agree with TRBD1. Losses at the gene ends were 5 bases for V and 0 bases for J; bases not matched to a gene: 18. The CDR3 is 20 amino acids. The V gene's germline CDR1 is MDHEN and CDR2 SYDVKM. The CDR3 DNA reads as TGTGCCAGCAGTGCCCAGGAACAGGGGGTGGTTTTAATAGCCAAAAACATTCAGTACTTC. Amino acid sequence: CASSAQEQGVVLIAKNIQYF.

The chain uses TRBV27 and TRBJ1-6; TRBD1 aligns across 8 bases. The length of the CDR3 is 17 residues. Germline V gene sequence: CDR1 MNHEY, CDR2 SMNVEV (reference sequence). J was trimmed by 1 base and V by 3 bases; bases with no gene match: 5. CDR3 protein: CASSFLGQGSYNSPLHF. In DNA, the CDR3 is TGTGCCAGCAGTTTCCTCGGACAGGGATCCTATAATTCACCCCTCCACTTT.